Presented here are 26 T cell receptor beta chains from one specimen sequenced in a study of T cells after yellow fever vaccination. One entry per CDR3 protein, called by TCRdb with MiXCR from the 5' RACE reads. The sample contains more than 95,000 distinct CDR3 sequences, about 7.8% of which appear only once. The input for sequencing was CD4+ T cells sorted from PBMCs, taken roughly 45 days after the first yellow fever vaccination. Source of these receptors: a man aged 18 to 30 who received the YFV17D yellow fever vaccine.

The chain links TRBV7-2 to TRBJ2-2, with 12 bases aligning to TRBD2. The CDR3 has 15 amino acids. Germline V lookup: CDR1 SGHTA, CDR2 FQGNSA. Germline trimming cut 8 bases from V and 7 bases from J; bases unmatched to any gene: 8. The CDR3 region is CASGLGLAGYGELFF. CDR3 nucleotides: TGTGCCAGCGGGTTAGGACTAGCGGGGTACGGGGAGCTGTTTTTT.

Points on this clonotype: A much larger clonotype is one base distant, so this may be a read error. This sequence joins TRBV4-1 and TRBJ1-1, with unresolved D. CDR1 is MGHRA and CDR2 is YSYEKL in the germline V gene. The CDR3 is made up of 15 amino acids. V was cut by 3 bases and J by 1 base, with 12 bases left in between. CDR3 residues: CASSHLGRRNTEAFF. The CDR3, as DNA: TGCGCCAGCAGCCATCTCGGACGGAGGAACACTGAAGCTTTCTTT.

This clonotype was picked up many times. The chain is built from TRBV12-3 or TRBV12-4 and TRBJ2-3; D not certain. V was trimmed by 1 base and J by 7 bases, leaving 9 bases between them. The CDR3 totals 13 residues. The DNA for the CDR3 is TGTGCCAGCAGTTTAGACAGCCAGAATACGCAGTATTTT. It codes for CASSLDSQNTQYF.

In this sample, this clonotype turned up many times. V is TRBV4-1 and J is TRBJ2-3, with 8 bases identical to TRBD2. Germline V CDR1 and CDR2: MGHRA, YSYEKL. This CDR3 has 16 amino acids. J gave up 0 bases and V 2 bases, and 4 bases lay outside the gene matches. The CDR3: CASSQSASGSTDTQYF. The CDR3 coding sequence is TGCGCCAGCAGCCAATCCGCTAGCGGGAGCACAGATACGCAGTATTTT.

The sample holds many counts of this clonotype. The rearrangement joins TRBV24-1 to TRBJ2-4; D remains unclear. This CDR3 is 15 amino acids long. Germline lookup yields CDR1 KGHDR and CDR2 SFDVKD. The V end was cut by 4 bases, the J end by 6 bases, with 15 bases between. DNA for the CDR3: TGTGCCACCAGTGACCAGACCCGCGACCCAAACATTCAGTACTTC. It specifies CATSDQTRDPNIQYF.

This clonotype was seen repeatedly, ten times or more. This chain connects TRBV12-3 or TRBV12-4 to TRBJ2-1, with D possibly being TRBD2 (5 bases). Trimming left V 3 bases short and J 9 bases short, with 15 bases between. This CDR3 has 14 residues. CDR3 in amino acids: CASSFSVGETEQFF. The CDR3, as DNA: TGTGCCAGCAGTTTTTCTGTCGGGGAGACTGAGCAGTTCTTC.

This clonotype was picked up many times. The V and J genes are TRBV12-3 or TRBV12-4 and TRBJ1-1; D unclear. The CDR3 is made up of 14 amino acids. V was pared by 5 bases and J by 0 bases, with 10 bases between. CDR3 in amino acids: CASSPTEMNTEAFF. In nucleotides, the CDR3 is TGTGCCAGCAGTCCCACGGAGATGAACACTGAAGCTTTCTTT.

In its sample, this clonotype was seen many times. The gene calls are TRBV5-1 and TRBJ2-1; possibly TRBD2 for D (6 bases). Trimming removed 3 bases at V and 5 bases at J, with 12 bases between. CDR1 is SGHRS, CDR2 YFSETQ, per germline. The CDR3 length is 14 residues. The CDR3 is CASSSGLIHNEQFF. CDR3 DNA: TGCGCCAGCAGCTCAGGACTAATCCACAATGAGCAGTTCTTC.

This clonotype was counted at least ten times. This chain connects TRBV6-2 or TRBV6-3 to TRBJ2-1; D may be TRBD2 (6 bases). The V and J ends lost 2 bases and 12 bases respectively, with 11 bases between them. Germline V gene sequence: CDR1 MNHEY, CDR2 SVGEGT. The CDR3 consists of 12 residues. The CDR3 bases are TGTGCCAGCAGTTACGGGGCGGGGAGGCAGTTCTTC. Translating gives CASSYGAGRQFF.

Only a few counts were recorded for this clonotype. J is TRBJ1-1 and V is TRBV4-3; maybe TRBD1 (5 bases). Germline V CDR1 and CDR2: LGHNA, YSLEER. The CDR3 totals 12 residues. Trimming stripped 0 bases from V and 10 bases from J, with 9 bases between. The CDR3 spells CASSQDRGGAFF. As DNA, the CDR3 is TGCGCCAGCAGCCAAGATCGGGGGGGAGCTTTCTTT.

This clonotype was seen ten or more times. CDR3 DNA sequence: TGCAGTGCTTCGGGACGGGGTAATGAAAAACTGTTTTTT. It yields the protein CSASGRGNEKLFF. The chain employs TRBV20-1 and TRBJ1-4, with D possibly TRBD1 on 5 matching bases. This CDR3 is 13 amino acids long. Germline V gene lookup returns CDR1 DFQATT and CDR2 SNEGSKA (reference sequence). V was trimmed by 5 bases and J by 4 bases, leaving 11 bases between them.

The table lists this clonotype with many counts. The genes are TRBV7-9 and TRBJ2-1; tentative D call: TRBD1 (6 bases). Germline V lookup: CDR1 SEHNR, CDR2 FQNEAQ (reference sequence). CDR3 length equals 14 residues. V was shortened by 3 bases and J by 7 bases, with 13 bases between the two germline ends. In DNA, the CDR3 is TGTGCCAGCAGCTTCGCCCCAGGGGTAAATGAGCAGTTCTTC. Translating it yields CASSFAPGVNEQFF. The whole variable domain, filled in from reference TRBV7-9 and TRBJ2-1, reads DTGVSQNPRHKITKRGQNVTFRCDPISEHNRLYWYRQTLGQGPEFLTYFQNEAQLEKSRLLSDRFSAERPKGSFSTLEIQRTEQGDSAMYLCASSFAPGVNEQFFGPGTRLTVL.

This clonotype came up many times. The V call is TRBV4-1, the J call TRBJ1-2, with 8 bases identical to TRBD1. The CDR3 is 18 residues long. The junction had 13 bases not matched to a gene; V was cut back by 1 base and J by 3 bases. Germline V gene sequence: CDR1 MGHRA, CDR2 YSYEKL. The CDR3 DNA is TGCGCCAGCAGCCAAGGAAAGGGACGACAGGGGAGGGACTATGGCTACACCTTC. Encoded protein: CASSQGKGRQGRDYGYTF.

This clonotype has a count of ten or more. CDR3 nucleotides: TGTGCCAGTAGTATGACAGATACGCAGTATTTT. Amino acid sequence: CASSMTDTQYF. The chain joins TRBV19 to TRBJ2-3; D not certain. The CDR3 extends over 11 amino acids. Germline lookup yields CDR1 LNHDA and CDR2 SQIVND (reference sequence). V was trimmed by 3 bases and J by 3 bases, leaving 1 base between them.

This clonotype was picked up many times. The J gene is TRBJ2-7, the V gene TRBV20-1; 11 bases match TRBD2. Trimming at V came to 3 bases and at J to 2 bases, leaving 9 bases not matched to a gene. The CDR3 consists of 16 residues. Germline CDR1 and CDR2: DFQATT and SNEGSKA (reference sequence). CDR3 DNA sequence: TGCAGTGCTAGCGAGTCTAATAGCGGGGGGGCCTACGAGCAGTACGTC. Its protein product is CSASESNSGGAYEQYV.

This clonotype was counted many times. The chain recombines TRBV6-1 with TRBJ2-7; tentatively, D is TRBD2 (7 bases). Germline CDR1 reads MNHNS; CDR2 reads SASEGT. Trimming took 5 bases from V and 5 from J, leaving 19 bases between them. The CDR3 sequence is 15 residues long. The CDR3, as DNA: TGTGCCAGCAGTCCCCGGGGGGCCCCTTCCCACGAGCAGTACGTC. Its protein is CASSPRGAPSHEQYV.

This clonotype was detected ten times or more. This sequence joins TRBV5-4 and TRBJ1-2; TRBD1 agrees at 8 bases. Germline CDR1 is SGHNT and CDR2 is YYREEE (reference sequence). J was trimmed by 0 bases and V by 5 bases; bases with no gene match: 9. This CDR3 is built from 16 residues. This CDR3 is CASRRTGLGANYGYTF. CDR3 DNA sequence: TGTGCCAGCAGGCGGACAGGGCTCGGAGCTAACTATGGCTACACCTTC.

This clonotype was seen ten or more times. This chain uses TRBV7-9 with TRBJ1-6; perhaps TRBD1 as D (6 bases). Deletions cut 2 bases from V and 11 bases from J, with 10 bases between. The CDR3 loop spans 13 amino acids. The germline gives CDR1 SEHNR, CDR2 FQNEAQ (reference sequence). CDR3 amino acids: CASSLQGNTPLHF. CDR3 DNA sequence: TGTGCCAGCAGCTTACAGGGGAATACACCCCTCCACTTT.

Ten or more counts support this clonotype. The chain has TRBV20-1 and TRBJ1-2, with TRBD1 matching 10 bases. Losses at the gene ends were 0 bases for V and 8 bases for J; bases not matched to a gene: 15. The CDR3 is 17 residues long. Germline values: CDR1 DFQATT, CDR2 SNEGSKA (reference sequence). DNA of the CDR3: TGCAGTGCTAGAGATAAGGGACAGGGGAACCCCTATGTGGGCTACACCTTC. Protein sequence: CSARDKGQGNPYVGYTF.

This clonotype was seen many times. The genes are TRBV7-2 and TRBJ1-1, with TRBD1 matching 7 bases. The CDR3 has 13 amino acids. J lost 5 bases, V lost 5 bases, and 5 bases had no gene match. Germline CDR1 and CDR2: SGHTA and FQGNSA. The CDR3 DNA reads TGTGCCAGCAGCCGAGACAGGGAAACTGAAGCTTTCTTT. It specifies CASSRDRETEAFF. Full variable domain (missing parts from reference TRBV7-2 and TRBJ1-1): GAGVSQSPSNKVTEKGKDVELRCDPISGHTALYWYRQSLGQGLEFLIYFQGNSAPDKSGLPSDRFSAERTGGSVSTLTIQRTQQEDSAVYLCASSRDRETEAFFGQGTRLTVV.

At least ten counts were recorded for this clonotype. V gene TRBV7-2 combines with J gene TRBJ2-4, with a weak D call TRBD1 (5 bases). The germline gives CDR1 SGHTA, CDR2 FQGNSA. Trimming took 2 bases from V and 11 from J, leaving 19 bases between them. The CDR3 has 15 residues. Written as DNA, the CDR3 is TGTGCCAGCAGCTTACAGGGTTCCGAAACTTCTTTTCAGTACTTC. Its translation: CASSLQGSETSFQYF.

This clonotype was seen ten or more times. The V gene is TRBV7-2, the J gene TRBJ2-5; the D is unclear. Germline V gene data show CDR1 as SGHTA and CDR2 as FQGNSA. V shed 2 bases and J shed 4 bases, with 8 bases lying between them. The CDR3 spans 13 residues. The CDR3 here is CASSLRVVETQYF. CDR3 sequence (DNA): TGTGCCAGCAGCTTAAGGGTCGTAGAGACCCAGTACTTC. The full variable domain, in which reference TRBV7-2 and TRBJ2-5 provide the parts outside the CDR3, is GAGVSQSPSNKVTEKGKDVELRCDPISGHTALYWYRQSLGQGLEFLIYFQGNSAPDKSGLPSDRFSAERTGGSVSTLTIQRTQQEDSAVYLCASSLRVVETQYFGPGTRLLVL.

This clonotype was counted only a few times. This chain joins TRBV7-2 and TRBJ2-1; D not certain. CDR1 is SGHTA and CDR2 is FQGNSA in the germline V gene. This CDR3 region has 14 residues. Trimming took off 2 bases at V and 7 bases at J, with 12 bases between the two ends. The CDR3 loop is CASSLLPQINEQFF. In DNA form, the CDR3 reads TGTGCCAGCAGCTTACTGCCACAGATTAATGAGCAGTTCTTC.

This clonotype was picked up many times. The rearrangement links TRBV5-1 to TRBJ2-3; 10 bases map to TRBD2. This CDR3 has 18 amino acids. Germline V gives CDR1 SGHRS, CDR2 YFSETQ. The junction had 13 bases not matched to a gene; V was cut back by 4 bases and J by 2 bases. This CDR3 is CASSGVGLAGAFTDTQYF. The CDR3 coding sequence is TGCGCCAGCAGCGGCGTAGGGCTAGCGGGGGCCTTCACAGATACGCAGTATTTT. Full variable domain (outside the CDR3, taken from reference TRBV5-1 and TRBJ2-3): KAGVTQTPRYLIKTRGQQVTLSCSPISGHRSVSWYQQTPGQGLQFLFEYFSETQRNKGNFPGRFSGRQFSNSRSEMNVSTLELGDSALYLCASSGVGLAGAFTDTQYFGPGTRLTVL.

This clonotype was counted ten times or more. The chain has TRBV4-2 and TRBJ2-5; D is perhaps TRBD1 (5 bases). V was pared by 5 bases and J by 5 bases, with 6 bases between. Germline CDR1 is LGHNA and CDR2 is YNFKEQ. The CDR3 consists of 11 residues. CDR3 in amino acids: CASSAGETQYF. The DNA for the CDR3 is TGTGCCAGCAGCGCAGGGGAGACCCAGTACTTC.

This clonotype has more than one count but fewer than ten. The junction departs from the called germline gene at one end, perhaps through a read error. CDR3 nucleotide sequence: TGTGCCAGCAGCCCCGGGGGACAGGGAGTTGCATTT. It is translated as CASSPGGQGVAF. The chain has TRBV7-8 and TRBJ1-5; 9 bases agree with TRBD1. The CDR3 is made up of 12 amino acids. In germline, CDR1 is SGHVS, CDR2 FQNEAQ. The full variable domain, completed using reference TRBV7-8 and TRBJ1-5, is GAGVSQSPRYKVAKRGQDVALRCDPISGHVSLFWYQQALGQGPEFLTYFQNEAQLDKSGLPSDRFFAERPEGSVSTLKIQRTQQEDSAVYLCASSPGGQGVAFGDGTRLSIL.